This is a list of T cell receptor beta chains from one sample in a study of glioma-infiltrating T cells. TCRdb re-analysed the multiplex PCR reads in MiXCR, keeping a single row per CDR3 protein. There are approximately 4,400 distinct CDR3 sequences in the sample; roughly 23% occur only once, and around 8.1% lies in the top ten. Sequencing input: glioma tissue, nonneoplastic brain tissue, or PBMCs (not recorded which). The receptor set was obtained from a human donor with low-grade glioma or glioblastoma, undergoing nonglioma brain surgery, or in good health (not recorded which). The CDR3 runs from the conserved cysteine through the conserved F or W. The D gene is left open where the match is weak. The size entry gives how often the clone was seen (once, few, many) or a class if it is expanded.

clone size	D gene	J gene	V gene	CDR3 DNA	CDR3 protein
medium-sized	-	TRBJ1-2	TRBV18	TGTGCCAGCTCAAACGACTGGGCTGGAGGCTACACCTTC	CASSNDWAGGYTF
medium-sized	-	TRBJ1-6	TRBV3-1	TGTGCCAGCAGCCAGCCTAATTCACCCCTCCACTTT	CASSQPNSPLHF
many	TRBD1	TRBJ1-6	TRBV20-1	TGCAGTGCTAGGACAGGGAGCCCCTATAATTCACCCCTCCACTTT	CSARTGSPYNSPLHF
medium-sized	-	TRBJ2-5	TRBV28	TGTGCCAGCAGTTTACGAGCCGGAGGGGGGACCCAGTACTTC	CASSLRAGGGTQYF
many	-	TRBJ1-2	TRBV2	TGTGCCAGCAGCGGGGTTAACTATGGCTACACCTTC	CASSGVNYGYTF
few	TRBD1	TRBJ1-2	TRBV29-1	TGCAGCGTGACTACAGGGGGCGCGGGCTATGGCTACACCTTC	CSVTTGGAGYGYTF
medium-sized	-	TRBJ1-3	TRBV4-2	TGTGCCAGCAGCCAAGATCTCTCGAGCTCTGGAAACACCATATATTTT	CASSQDLSSSGNTIYF
once	-	TRBJ2-1	TRBV20-1	TGCAGTGCTAGAGACCCGTATGGGAGGAGCAGCTCCTACAATGAGCAGTTCTTC	CSARDPYGRSSSYNEQFF
medium-sized	-	TRBJ1-1	TRBV19	TGTGCCAGTTCTCCGGTGAACACTGAAGCTTTCTTT	CASSPVNTEAFF
many	-	TRBJ1-1	TRBV14	TGTGCCAGCAGCCAAGAGACAGGGAACACTGAAGCTTTCTTT	CASSQETGNTEAFF
many	-	TRBJ2-1	TRBV7-9	TGTGCCAGCAGCCTAGGGGGGGAGTGGGCGTTCAATGAGCAGTTCTTC	CASSLGGEWAFNEQFF
many	TRBD1	TRBJ1-6	TRBV2	TGTGCCGGTTCCGGGACAGGGGTCAAGAATTCACCCCTCCACTTT	CAGSGTGVKNSPLHF
many	-	TRBJ2-6	TRBV3-1	TGTGCCAGCAGCCAATTAAACGTCCTGACTTTC	CASSQLNVLTF
medium-sized	-	TRBJ1-6	TRBV7-9	TGTGCCAGCAGCCCCCCCATTGGATCCTCCGGAACCCTCCACTTT	CASSPPIGSSGTLHF
medium-sized	TRBD1	TRBJ2-3	TRBV7-3	TGTGCCAGCAGCCCAGACAGGGGGCAAGATACGCAGTATTTT	CASSPDRGQDTQYF
medium-sized	-	TRBJ1-5	TRBV7-2	TGTGCCAGCAGCCTTGGACCTACATTAAATCAGCCCCAGCATTTT	CASSLGPTLNQPQHF
medium-sized	-	TRBJ1-6	TRBV7-9	TGTGCCAGCGCAGAGGGTCTAGATTCACCCCTCCACTTT	CASAEGLDSPLHF
medium-sized	TRBD1	TRBJ2-2	TRBV7-3	TGTGCCAGCAGCGAGTACGGACAGGGGGCCGGGGAGCTGTTTTTT	CASSEYGQGAGELFF